The 26 T cell receptor beta chains reported below all come from one sample, sequenced in a study of blood T cell repertoires in COVID-19. Repertoires were generated with immunoSEQ multiplex PCR, while TCRdb's copy carries only in-frame clones and drops some. This table has about 110,000 clones, 80% to 85% appearing once. Specimen: peripheral blood. These receptors were obtained from a human donor in a cohort sampled during active COVID-19.

The V call is TRBV5-4, the J call TRBJ2-5; 7 positions agree with TRBD1. This CDR3 is 17 amino acids long. CDR1 and CDR2 from the germline V gene are SGHNT and YYREEE (reference sequence). V lost 0 bases, J lost 1 base, and 9 bases stayed unmatched. CDR3 residues: CASSLVDRYKFQETQYF. The CDR3 DNA follows: TGTGCCAGCAGCTTGGTGGACAGGTACAAATTCCAAGAGACCCAGTACTTC.

V and J are TRBV27 and TRBJ2-1; the D is unclear. This CDR3 contains 15 residues. The germline CDR1 and CDR2 sequences are MNHEY and SMNVEV (reference sequence). V lost 2 bases, J lost 0 bases, and 8 bases lay in between. In DNA form, the CDR3 reads TGTGCCAGCAGTTTAAGTCACTTCTCCTACAATGAGCAGTTCTTC. It translates to CASSLSHFSYNEQFF.

The chain joins TRBV5-1 to TRBJ2-1, with TRBD2 as a possible D gene (6 bases). Germline-derived CDR1 and CDR2 are SGHRS and YFSETQ. The CDR3 is 14 residues long. Trimming took 4 bases from V and 7 from J, leaving 15 bases between them. The CDR3 DNA reads as TGCGCCAGCAGCGACGGGACTCCCCATAATGAGCAGTTCTTC. Its translation: CASSDGTPHNEQFF.

The chain couples TRBV27 to TRBJ2-7, with 7 bases that match TRBD1. Germline CDR1 MNHEY, CDR2 SMNVEV (reference sequence). V lost 11 bases and J lost 3; bases outside the gene matches: 7. The CDR3 runs to 12 residues. The CDR3 spells CASMAGGYEQYF. The CDR3 DNA is TGTGCCTCCATGGCAGGGGGCTACGAGCAGTACTTC.

The V call is TRBV7-3, the J call TRBJ2-1; TRBD1 matches 8 bases. The J segment lost 4 bases and the V segment lost 5 bases, leaving 13 bases of the junction unmatched. This CDR3 has 17 residues. Germline loops: CDR1 SGHTA, CDR2 FQGTGA. The CDR3 region is CASSEEGQGARYNEQFF. CDR3 nucleotides: TGTGCCAGCAGCGAAGAGGGGCAGGGGGCCAGGTACAATGAGCAGTTCTTC.

In DNA form, the CDR3 reads TGTGCCAGCAGCTTAGTTGCGGGAGGGCAGTTCTTC. This translates into CASSLVAGGQFF. The rearrangement uses TRBV7-2 and TRBJ2-1, with TRBD2 matching 8 bases. This CDR3 is built from 12 residues. J gave up 12 bases and V 1 base, and 2 bases lay outside the gene matches. The germline CDR1 and CDR2 sequences are SGHTA and FQGNSA.

The chain recombines TRBV19 with TRBJ2-1; 7 nucleotides align to TRBD2. Germline V CDR1 and CDR2: LNHDA, SQIVND (reference sequence). V shed 3 bases and J 7 bases; nucleotides not matched to a gene: 0. There are 12 residues in the CDR3. CDR3 sequence: CASSMGGNEQFF. DNA for the CDR3: TGTGCCAGTAGTATGGGAGGGAATGAGCAGTTCTTC.

The chain is built from TRBV30 and TRBJ1-6, with D perhaps matching TRBD1 (5 bases). The V end was cut by 3 bases, the J end by 9 bases, with 9 bases between. This CDR3 comprises 12 residues. The germline V gene encodes CDR1 GTSNPN and CDR2 SVGIG (reference sequence). The CDR3 DNA is TGTGCCTGGAGCGCCCAGGGTTCACCCCTCCACTTT. Residues: CAWSAQGSPLHF.

CDR3 region: CASTKRTGGDYGYTF. CDR3 in DNA: TGTGCCAGCACCAAGAGGACAGGGGGCGACTATGGCTACACCTTC. The rearrangement uses TRBV27 and TRBJ1-2; 11 bases match TRBD1. The CDR3 is made up of 15 amino acids. Germline values: CDR1 MNHEY, CDR2 SMNVEV (reference sequence). V lost 7 bases to trimming and J lost 3 bases; unmatched junction nucleotides: 7.

The rearrangement uses TRBV28 and TRBJ1-1; no definite D call. The CDR3 loop spans 13 amino acids. V was trimmed by 10 bases and J by 4 bases, leaving 16 bases between them. Germline CDR1 MDHEN, CDR2 SYDVKM. The DNA of the CDR3 is TGTGCCATCGAAAGGTTGGGCAGCACTGAAGCTTTCTTT. Its translation: CAIERLGSTEAFF.

This clone was recorded once. The CDR3 reads CASSARTGELDQPQHF. CDR3 coding DNA: TGTGCCAGCAGTGCGAGGACAGGGGAGTTGGATCAGCCCCAGCATTTT. V usage is TRBV6-2 or TRBV6-3 and J usage is TRBJ1-5, with 9 bases lining up with TRBD1. The CDR3 sequence is 16 residues long. V was clipped by 5 bases and J by 5 bases; unmatched bases: 10. Per germline, CDR1 MNHEY and CDR2 SVGEGT.

A few counts support this clone. The rearrangement links TRBV5-1 to TRBJ2-1; 7 nucleotides agree with TRBD2. This CDR3 has 16 residues. Looked up from germline, CDR1 is SGHRS and CDR2 is YFSETQ. V dropped 4 bases and J dropped 2; count of bases not matched to a gene: 9. The CDR3 region has the DNA TGCGCCAGCAGCCTAAGGTCGGGGGGACCCTACAATGAGCAGTTCTTC. As protein: CASSLRSGGPYNEQFF.

This sequence joins TRBV9 and TRBJ2-7; possibly TRBD2 for D (6 bases). The CDR3 totals 15 residues. Germline V CDR1 and CDR2: SGDLS, YYNGEE. The V end was cut by 0 bases, the J end by 3 bases, with 13 bases between. This CDR3 reads CASSVAAGGGYEQYF. CDR3 nucleotides: TGTGCCAGCAGCGTAGCCGCCGGGGGTGGCTACGAGCAGTACTTC.

The rearrangement links TRBV7-2 to TRBJ2-3; D remains ambiguous. The CDR3 runs to 16 residues. Trimming stripped 0 bases from V and 5 bases from J, with 15 bases between. Per the germline V gene, CDR1 is SGHTA and CDR2 is FQGNSA. In DNA form, the CDR3 reads TGTGCCAGCAGCTTAGCGCCGATGGAAGGAGTAGATACGCAGTATTTT. It codes for CASSLAPMEGVDTQYF. The full variable domain, its missing parts supplied by reference TRBV7-2 and TRBJ2-3, is GAGVSQSPSNKVTEKGKDVELRCDPISGHTALYWYRQSLGQGLEFLIYFQGNSAPDKSGLPSDRFSAERTGGSVSTLTIQRTQQEDSAVYLCASSLAPMEGVDTQYFGPGTRLTVL.

The gene calls are TRBV28 and TRBJ2-7, with D tentatively TRBD2 (6 bases). The CDR3 contains 14 residues. Trimming removed 4 bases from V and 3 bases from J, with 13 bases in between. Germline loops: CDR1 MDHEN, CDR2 SYDVKM. The CDR3 region is CASSSGDLGYEQYF. As DNA, the CDR3 is TGTGCCAGCAGTTCGGGGGATCTCGGCTACGAGCAGTACTTC.

The V gene is TRBV7-9, the J gene TRBJ2-5, with TRBD1 matching 10 bases. Germline V gives CDR1 SEHNR, CDR2 FQNEAQ (reference sequence). The CDR3 runs 15 residues. V shed 5 bases, J shed 5 bases, and the junction held 8 bases outside the gene matches. The CDR3 coding sequence is TGTGCCAGCAGCCCCACGACAGGGGGCCACGAGACCCAGTACTTC. Protein: CASSPTTGGHETQYF.

The chain employs TRBV7-2 and TRBJ2-3; no reliable D call. The CDR3 runs 15 residues. Per the germline V gene, CDR1 is SGHTA and CDR2 is FQGNSA. Trimming shortened V by 4 bases and J by 0 bases, and 11 bases separated the two germline ends. CDR3 DNA: TGTGCCAGCAGCTACCTGGGCCCTAGCACAGATACGCAGTATTTT. Amino acids: CASSYLGPSTDTQYF.

The chain employs TRBV5-8 and TRBJ1-5; D gene uncertain. Germline CDR1 SGHTS, CDR2 YDEGEE. The CDR3 consists of 14 residues. The V end lost 0 bases, the J end lost 6 bases, and 10 bases lay between the germline ends. CDR3 nucleotide sequence: TGTGCCAGCAGCTTGGCAGGTTTCGGTCAGCCCCAGCATTTT. Translation gives CASSLAGFGQPQHF.

This clone was observed once. V is TRBV4-1 and J is TRBJ2-2; the match to TRBD2 covers 7 bases. With V trimmed by 0 bases and J by 0 bases, 7 bases remained unmatched. The CDR3 spans 18 residues. Looked up from germline, CDR1 is MGHRA and CDR2 is YSYEKL. CDR3 nucleotide sequence: TGCGCCAGCAGCCAAGAGACCCAGCGGGGATCGAACACCGGGGAGCTGTTTTTT. Translated, it gives CASSQETQRGSNTGELFF.

There are a few counts of this clone. The chain recombines TRBV7-2 with TRBJ2-3; the match to TRBD2 covers 9 bases. This CDR3 has 17 amino acids. Germline V gene data show CDR1 as SGHTA and CDR2 as FQGNSA. Trimming took 4 bases from V and 4 from J; bases not matched to a gene: 12. CDR3 DNA: TGTGCCAGCAGCTCGCAGGGGGGAGCGGGAGGTCCAGATACGCAGTATTTT. Translating it yields CASSSQGGAGGPDTQYF.

This clone appeared a few times. CDR3 DNA: TGTGCCAGCAGCCCGGGACAACGTCAAGCTTTCTTT. The encoded protein is CASSPGQRQAFF. The chain recombines TRBV7-9 with TRBJ1-1; perhaps TRBD1 as D (6 bases). There are 12 residues in the CDR3. CDR1 is SEHNR and CDR2 is FQNEAQ in the germline V gene (reference sequence). V gave up 5 bases and J gave up 9 bases, with 13 bases separating them.

A single count supports this clone. The J gene is TRBJ1-6, the V gene TRBV5-4; D remains ambiguous. V was pared by 0 bases and J by 14 bases, with 15 bases between. Per germline, CDR1 SGHNT and CDR2 YYREEE (reference sequence). This CDR3 is built from 14 residues. The CDR3 sequence is CASSLDLGGGSLHF. CDR3 bases: TGTGCCAGCAGCTTGGACCTAGGCGGCGGGTCCCTCCACTTT. Looking up the rest from reference TRBV5-4 and TRBJ1-6 gives the full variable domain: ETGVTQSPTHLIKTRGQQVTLRCSSQSGHNTVSWYQQALGQGPQFIFQYYREEENGRGNFPPRFSGLQFPNYSSELNVNALELDDSALYLCASSLDLGGGSLHFGNGTRLTVT.

The J gene is TRBJ1-1, the V gene TRBV6-2 or TRBV6-3; no clear D. Germline values: CDR1 MNHEY, CDR2 SVGEGT. Trimming stripped 5 bases from V and 2 bases from J, with 12 bases between. CDR3 length: 14 amino acids. CDR3 region: CASSRLPVNTEAFF. The CDR3 DNA sequence: TGTGCCAGCAGTAGACTCCCAGTAAACACTGAAGCTTTCTTT.

The rearrangement joins TRBV27 to TRBJ2-7, with 11 bases identical to TRBD2. The CDR3 length is 16 residues. V was clipped by 1 base and J by 5 bases; unmatched bases: 7. Germline V gene sequence: CDR1 MNHEY, CDR2 SMNVEV (reference sequence). In nucleotides, the CDR3 is TGTGCCAGCAGTTTATTCCTAGCGGGAGGAGGGCACGAGCAGTACTTC. Amino acids: CASSLFLAGGGHEQYF.

The rearrangement joins TRBV9 to TRBJ2-5; TRBD2 agrees at 12 bases. V lost 4 bases and J lost 4; bases outside the gene matches: 8. The CDR3 runs to 16 residues. Germline-derived CDR1 and CDR2 are SGDLS and YYNGEE. The CDR3 DNA sequence: TGTGCCAGCAGCCCCCGGGGACTAGCGGGTGGAGAGACCCAGTACTTC. This encodes CASSPRGLAGGETQYF.

This clone was seen a few times. The chain carries TRBV27 and TRBJ2-6; 10 bases are shared with TRBD1. CDR1 is MNHEY and CDR2 is SMNVEV in the germline V gene (reference sequence). The CDR3 sequence is 23 residues long. J gave up 1 base and V 7 bases, and 25 bases lay outside the gene matches. CDR3 sequence: CASTRQGTGVYLRTSSGANVLTF. CDR3 sequence (DNA): TGTGCCAGCACCCGCCAGGGGACAGGGGTCTATTTGCGGACCTCATCTGGGGCCAACGTCCTGACTTTC.